This entry features one TCR beta chain sequence. This clone was observed a handful of times. The antigen it binds to is not known. A read error may produce the germline difference seen at one junction end. Library prep was done by PCR. Reads for this sample came from an Illumina HiSeq 4000. High-throughput sequencing was used to profile the CDR3 region of the TCR beta-chain in every patient. For the original study's pipeline: A classifier to discriminate distant-metastatic papillary thyroid cancer patients was built from CDR3 differences across clinicopathological groups. Repertoire diversity was assessed with the Shannon index, and tumor-blood repertoire similarity with the Morisita-Horn index. TCRdb reworked the public reads: Q25 trimming with fastp, MiXCR clone assembly, productive beta chains retained. The V and J calls here are based on TCRdb, not the publication. The sample yields approximately 30,000 clones; around 4% were counted once. Jointly, the top ten make up about 3.3% of the sample.

These data come from a study of metastatic and nonmetastatic thyroid tumors (dated by TCRdb to about 2020). Context from the whole study: For patients with malignant and with benign thyroid disease, the researchers compared repertoires between peripheral blood samples and tumor or nodule tissue samples.

The germline V gene yields SGHTA for CDR1 and FQGTGA for CDR2. The CDR3 contains 14 residues, cysteine and phenylalanine counted. Just CDR3 DNA is preserved here, 42 bases in frame from base 1. Broad study findings and their caveats: In both blood and tumor samples, malignant tumors were reported to have significantly higher TCR beta diversity than benign nodules.

No patient had received any treatment before thyroid surgery. The study retrospectively analysed patient clinical samples collected from about 2012 to 2018 using T-cell receptor beta sequencing. This chain joins TRBV7-3 to TRBJ2-2, and TRBD2 aligns with 8 junction nucleotides. The clonotype was recovered from a male donor with papillary thyroid cancer or a benign thyroid nodule (not recorded which). Some clones in this sample may be carry-over from other donors' samples. The sequenced sample was blood. The CDR3 region has the sequence CAGSSGTRAGELFF. The DNA sequence is as follows: TGTGCCGGCAGCTCAGGGACTAGGGCCGGGGAGCTGTTTTTT.